This TCR beta chain comes out of a study of cytomegalovirus exposure and HLA in healthy donors. Study findings and constraints: Most TCR sequences showed up rarely, but some public TCRs showed up in many donors. Reports described diagnosis of cytomegalovirus status by the classifier as highly specific and sensitive. TCR beta V- and J-gene trimming was later associated with a missense DCLRE1C variant. Analyzed later, association rates of TCRs varied across HLA loci, with DRB1 most and HLA-C fewest.

The PCR was carried out with 60 Vbeta primers and 13 Jbeta primers. Sequencing used immunoSEQ multiplex PCR; TCRdb keeps in-frame clones, though not all of them. Found here are 150,000 to 200,000 clones, 80% of them singletons; the top ten hold around 1.4%. Concerning this clone itself: Its cognate antigen is unknown.

The germline V and J ends were trimmed by 6 bases and 0 bases, with 15 bases remaining between them. The CDR3 contains 14 residues. Germline V lookup: CDR1 GTSNPN, CDR2 SVGIG (reference sequence). The chain joins TRBV30 to TRBJ2-7, with TRBD2 as a possible D gene (6 bases). The sequence derives from a girl aged 10-17 years in good health and CMV-seropositive. Specimen: PBMCs. CDR3 nucleotide sequence: TGTGCCTGCAGCCTCGGAGGGAGCTCCTACGAGCAGTACTTC. This sequence encodes CACSLGGSSYEQYF.